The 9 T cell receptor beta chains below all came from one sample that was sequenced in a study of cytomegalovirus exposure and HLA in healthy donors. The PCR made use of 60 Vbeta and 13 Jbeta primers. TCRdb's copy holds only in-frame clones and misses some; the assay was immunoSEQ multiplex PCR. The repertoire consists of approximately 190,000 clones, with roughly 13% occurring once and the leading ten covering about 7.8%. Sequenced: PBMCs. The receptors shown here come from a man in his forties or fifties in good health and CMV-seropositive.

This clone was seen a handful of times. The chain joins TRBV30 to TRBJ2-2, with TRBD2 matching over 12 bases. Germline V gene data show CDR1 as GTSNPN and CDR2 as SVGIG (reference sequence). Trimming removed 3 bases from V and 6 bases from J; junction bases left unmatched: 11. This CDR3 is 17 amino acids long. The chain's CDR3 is CAWSSSFSSGGAGELFF. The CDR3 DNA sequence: TGTGCCTGGAGCTCCTCCTTTTCTAGCGGGGGGGCCGGGGAGCTGTTTTTT.

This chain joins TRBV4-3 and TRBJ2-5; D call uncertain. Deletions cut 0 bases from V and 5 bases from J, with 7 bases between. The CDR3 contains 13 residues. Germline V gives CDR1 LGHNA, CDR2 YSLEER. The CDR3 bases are TGCGCCAGCAGCCAAGATCGTCGGGAGACCCAGTACTTC. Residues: CASSQDRRETQYF.

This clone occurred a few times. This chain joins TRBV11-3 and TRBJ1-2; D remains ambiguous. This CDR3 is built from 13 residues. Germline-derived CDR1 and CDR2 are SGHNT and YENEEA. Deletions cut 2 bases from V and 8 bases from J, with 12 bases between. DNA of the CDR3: TGTGCCAGCAGCTTAAACCCTAACGGGGGCTACACCTTC. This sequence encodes CASSLNPNGGYTF.

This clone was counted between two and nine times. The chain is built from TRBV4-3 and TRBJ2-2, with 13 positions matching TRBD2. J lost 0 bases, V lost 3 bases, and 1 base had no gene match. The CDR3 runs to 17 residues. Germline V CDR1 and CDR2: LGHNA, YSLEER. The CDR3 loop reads CASSHTSGGANTGELFF. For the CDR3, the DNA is TGCGCCAGCAGCCATACTAGCGGGGGGGCGAACACCGGGGAGCTGTTTTTT.

The CDR3 loop reads CASSQAGGQETQYF. The CDR3 nucleotides are TGCGCCAGCAGCCAGGCGGGGGGTCAAGAGACCCAGTACTTC. The V gene is TRBV4-1, the J gene TRBJ2-5, with 8 bases matching TRBD2. This CDR3 spans 14 amino acids. V lost 3 bases, J lost 2 bases, and 2 bases stayed unmatched. Germline assignment: CDR1 MGHRA and CDR2 YSYEKL.

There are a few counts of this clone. The CDR3 region is CASSAQGDYMNTEAFF. The CDR3 coding sequence is TGTGCCAGCAGCGCACAGGGGGATTATATGAACACTGAAGCTTTCTTT. The rearrangement uses TRBV7-9 and TRBJ1-1; TRBD1 agrees at 8 bases. This CDR3 is built from 16 residues. Germline V CDR1 and CDR2: SEHNR, FQNEAQ (reference sequence). Losses at the gene ends were 5 bases for V and 0 bases for J; bases not matched to a gene: 8.

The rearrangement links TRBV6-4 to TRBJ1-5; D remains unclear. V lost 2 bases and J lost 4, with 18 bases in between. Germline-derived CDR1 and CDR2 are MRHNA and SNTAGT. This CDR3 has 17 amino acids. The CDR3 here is CASSDGETAGGNQPQHF. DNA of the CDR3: TGTGCCAGCAGTGACGGGGAGACTGCAGGCGGTAATCAGCCCCAGCATTTT.

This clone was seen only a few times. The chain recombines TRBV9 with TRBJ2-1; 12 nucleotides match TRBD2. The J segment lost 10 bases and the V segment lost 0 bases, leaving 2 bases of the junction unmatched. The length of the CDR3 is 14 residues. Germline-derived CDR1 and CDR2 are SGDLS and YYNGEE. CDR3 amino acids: CASSVATSGGEQFF. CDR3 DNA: TGTGCCAGCAGCGTAGCTACTAGCGGGGGGGAGCAGTTCTTC.

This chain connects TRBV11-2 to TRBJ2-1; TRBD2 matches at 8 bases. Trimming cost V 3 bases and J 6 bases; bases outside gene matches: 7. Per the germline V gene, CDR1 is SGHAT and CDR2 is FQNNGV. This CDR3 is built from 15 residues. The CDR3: CASSFTRGAGNEQFF. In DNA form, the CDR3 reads TGTGCCAGCAGCTTTACGCGGGGGGCGGGCAATGAGCAGTTCTTC.